These 24 T cell receptor beta chains were sequenced from one sample in a study of lymphopenia after photon versus proton radiotherapy. This table comes from immunoSEQ multiplex PCR, and its TCRdb copy is limited to in-frame clones, with some not included. Here the sample spans roughly 41,000 clones, about 84% being singletons. This specimen was peripheral blood, taken from a patient treated with photon-based radiotherapy. These receptors were collected from a man aged 45-65 years with gastric cancer.

The sample holds a few counts of this clone. The V gene is TRBV11-2, the J gene TRBJ2-1; 9 nucleotides match TRBD2. V was clipped by 5 bases and J by 6 bases; unmatched bases: 11. Germline values: CDR1 SGHAT, CDR2 FQNNGV. The CDR3 is made up of 16 amino acids. The chain's CDR3 is CASSPEVAGVGNEQFF. The CDR3 coding sequence is TGTGCCAGCAGCCCAGAGGTAGCGGGAGTAGGCAATGAGCAGTTCTTC.

Written as DNA, the CDR3 is TGTGCCTGGAGAACTAGCGGTCCCTACGAGCAGTACTTC. Protein product: CAWRTSGPYEQYF. V is TRBV30 and J is TRBJ2-7; 8 bases match TRBD2. The CDR3 is 13 residues long. V dropped 3 bases and J dropped 2; count of bases not matched to a gene: 3. Per the germline V gene, CDR1 is GTSNPN and CDR2 is SVGIG (reference sequence).

The chain combines TRBV5-1 with TRBJ2-3, with 8 bases lining up with TRBD2. Looked up from germline, CDR1 is SGHRS and CDR2 is YFSETQ. The CDR3 has 14 residues. V was clipped by 2 bases and J by 4 bases; unmatched bases: 3. This CDR3 reads CASSLRREADTQYF. CDR3 in DNA: TGCGCCAGCAGCTTAAGGCGGGAGGCAGATACGCAGTATTTT.

The CDR3 DNA follows: TGTGCCACCTCCCCGGGGTTGCAAGGGGCCAACGTCCTGACTTTC. It encodes CATSPGLQGANVLTF. This chain links TRBV15 with TRBJ2-6, with D possibly matching TRBD2 (5 bases). The V end was cut by 8 bases, the J end by 4 bases, with 15 bases between. CDR1 is LNHNV, CDR2 YYDKDF, per germline (reference sequence). The CDR3 spans 15 residues. Filled out from reference TRBV15 and TRBJ2-6, the complete variable domain reads DAMVIQNPRYQVTQFGKPVTLSCSQTLNHNVMYWYQQKSSQAPKLLFHYYDKDFNNEADTPDNFQSRRPNTSFCFLDIRSPGLGDTAMYLCATSPGLQGANVLTFGAGSRLTVL.

The chain couples TRBV18 to TRBJ2-5; perhaps TRBD1 as D (5 bases). V lost 2 bases and J 5 bases, leaving 12 bases between the germline ends. The CDR3 extends over 14 amino acids. Germline assignment: CDR1 KGHSH and CDR2 LQKENI. The CDR3 region is CASSPRDRGETQYF. In nucleotides, the CDR3 is TGTGCCAGCTCACCAAGGGATAGGGGTGAGACCCAGTACTTC. Full variable domain (rest looked up from reference TRBV18 and TRBJ2-5): NAGVMQNPRHLVRRRGQEARLRCSPMKGHSHVYWYRQLPEEGLKFMVYLQKENIIDESGMPKERFSAEFPKEGPSILRIQQVVRGDSAAYFCASSPRDRGETQYFGPGTRLLVL.

This rearrangement joins TRBV19 to TRBJ1-1, with D hard to call. The CDR3 has 14 amino acids. CDR1 and CDR2 (germline): LNHDA, SQIVND (reference sequence). V lost 5 bases, J lost 0 bases, and 10 bases lay in between. In DNA, the CDR3 is TGTGCCAGTAGTGCTCCCCAAGTGAACACTGAAGCTTTCTTT. It codes for CASSAPQVNTEAFF.

This clone was seen a handful of times. The rearrangement links TRBV4-1 to TRBJ2-5; D is ambiguous. V was cut by 1 base and J by 9 bases, with 15 bases left in between. From germline, CDR1 is MGHRA and CDR2 YSYEKL. This CDR3 is built from 14 residues. The CDR3 coding sequence is TGCGCCAGCAGCCAAGTTGTCCGGCCCGGGCCCCAGTACTTC. It is translated as CASSQVVRPGPQYF.

This clone was observed once. The chain combines TRBV7-2 with TRBJ2-1, with TRBD2 identical over 11 bases. This CDR3 contains 14 residues. The trim removed 0 bases at V and 10 bases at J, leaving 2 bases unmatched. Germline V gives CDR1 SGHTA, CDR2 FQGNSA. The CDR3 spells CASSLARTSGEQFF. Written as DNA, the CDR3 is TGTGCCAGCAGCTTAGCGAGGACTAGCGGGGAGCAGTTCTTC.

V is TRBV7-3 and J is TRBJ2-6, with TRBD1 matching over 7 bases. CDR1 and CDR2 from the germline V gene are SGHTA and FQGTGA. The CDR3 extends over 16 amino acids. The V and J ends lost 2 bases and 15 bases, in that order; junction bases with no gene match: 16. This chain's CDR3 is CASSLSRGTAGPDLTF. CDR3 DNA sequence: TGTGCCAGCAGCTTATCGAGGGGGACAGCTGGCCCTGACCTGACTTTC.

The chain links TRBV18 to TRBJ1-2; D is undetermined. The CDR3 contains 15 residues. Germline values: CDR1 KGHSH, CDR2 LQKENI. V lost 0 bases, J lost 7 bases, and 15 bases lay in between. The CDR3 spells CASSPPSVTERGYTF. CDR3 bases: TGTGCCAGCTCACCACCGAGCGTAACAGAACGTGGCTACACCTTC.

The sample holds one count of this clone. The gene calls are TRBV5-5 and TRBJ1-3, with TRBD1 matching over 9 bases. Unmatched junction bases numbered 2, after V lost 2 bases and J lost 2 bases. Germline CDR1 is SGHKS and CDR2 is YYEKEE (reference sequence). The CDR3 extends over 15 amino acids. The DNA for the CDR3 is TGTGCCAGCAGCTTCCGGACAGGGGCTGGAAACACCATATATTTT. Its protein is CASSFRTGAGNTIYF. Based on the CDR3 plus reference TRBV5-5 and TRBJ1-3, the full variable domain is DAGVTQSPTHLIKTRGQQVTLRCSPISGHKSVSWYQQVLGQGPQFIFQYYEKEERGRGNFPDRFSARQFPNYSSELNVNALLLGDSALYLCASSFRTGAGNTIYFGEGSWLTVV.

This clone has only a few counts. This chain's CDR3 is CASSPRDLYNEQFF. CDR3 DNA sequence: TGTGCCAGCAGCCCCCGGGACTTGTACAATGAGCAGTTCTTC. The rearrangement joins TRBV11-2 to TRBJ2-1; tentatively, D is TRBD2 (6 bases). V dropped 5 bases and J dropped 4 bases, with 12 bases sitting between them. Germline values: CDR1 SGHAT, CDR2 FQNNGV. This CDR3 is 14 amino acids long.

This clone was seen only a few times. The V call is TRBV6-4, the J call TRBJ2-1; 9 bases match TRBD1. The CDR3 contains 16 residues. Germline-derived CDR1 and CDR2 are MRHNA and SNTAGT. The trim removed 1 base at V and 2 bases at J, leaving 3 bases unmatched. The CDR3 reads CASSDLQGATYNEQFF. The CDR3 coding sequence is TGTGCCAGCAGTGACTTACAGGGGGCTACCTACAATGAGCAGTTCTTC.

This chain connects TRBV2 to TRBJ2-7; D possibly corresponds to TRBD1 (6 bases). V was pared by 4 bases and J by 5 bases, with 12 bases between. CDR1 and CDR2 (germline): SNHLY, FYNNEI. This CDR3 region has 13 residues. The CDR3 is CASSGGRGNEQYF. In DNA form, the CDR3 reads TGTGCCAGCAGTGGAGGCAGGGGAAACGAGCAGTACTTC. The full variable domain, with the rest looked up from reference TRBV2 and TRBJ2-7, is EPEVTQTPSHQVTQMGQEVILRCVPISNHLYFYWYRQILGQKVEFLVSFYNNEISEKSEIFDDQFSVERPDGSNFTLKIRSTKLEDSAMYFCASSGGRGNEQYFGPGTRLTVT.

The chain employs TRBV27 and TRBJ2-7; TRBD1 matches 9 bases. The V gene end was trimmed by 2 bases and the J gene end by 6 bases; junction bases not matched to a gene: 5. Germline lookup yields CDR1 MNHEY and CDR2 SMNVEV (reference sequence). The CDR3 has 14 residues. CDR3 DNA: TGTGCCAGCAGTTTACGGGACAGGGCTCGCGAGCAGTACTTC. This translates into CASSLRDRAREQYF.

This clone was observed a single time. This chain links TRBV30 with TRBJ1-1; no clear D gene. V lost 2 bases and J 3 bases, leaving 10 bases between the germline ends. Germline V gene data show CDR1 as GTSNPN and CDR2 as SVGIG (reference sequence). CDR3 size: 13 residues. The CDR3 loop reads CAWSSLKDTEAFF. In nucleotides, the CDR3 is TGTGCCTGGAGTTCATTGAAGGACACTGAAGCTTTCTTT.

The V gene is TRBV2, the J gene TRBJ2-3, with 7 bases matching TRBD2. The CDR3 runs to 17 residues. Trimming took 2 bases from V and 2 from J; bases not matched to a gene: 10. Per germline, CDR1 SNHLY and CDR2 FYNNEI. The CDR3 coding sequence is TGTGCCAGCAGTGAAACCCCCAGAAGCGGGATCACAGATACGCAGTATTTT. Residues: CASSETPRSGITDTQYF.

This clone is labeled medium-sized (0.01 to 0.1%). This sequence joins TRBV18 and TRBJ2-7, with D possibly called TRBD1 or TRBD2 (5 bases each). The CDR3 runs to 13 residues. V gave up 3 bases and J gave up 6 bases, with 12 bases separating them. Germline-derived CDR1 and CDR2 are KGHSH and LQKENI. The CDR3 DNA reads as TGTGCCAGCTCACCGGGGGTCAAGATCGAGCAGTACTTC. Protein: CASSPGVKIEQYF. The full variable domain, in which reference TRBV18 and TRBJ2-7 provide the parts outside the CDR3, is NAGVMQNPRHLVRRRGQEARLRCSPMKGHSHVYWYRQLPEEGLKFMVYLQKENIIDESGMPKERFSAEFPKEGPSILRIQQVVRGDSAAYFCASSPGVKIEQYFGPGTRLTVT.

V gene TRBV11-2 combines with J gene TRBJ2-5; D might be TRBD2 (7 bases). This CDR3 contains 15 residues. The germline CDR1 and CDR2 sequences are SGHAT and FQNNGV. The V end lost 5 bases, the J end lost 10 bases, and 23 bases lay between the germline ends. The CDR3 DNA sequence: TGTGCCAGCAGCCTGGGGCATCAGAGGGAGGGGGTCCAGTACTTC. Amino acid sequence: CASSLGHQREGVQYF.

This chain links TRBV1 with TRBJ2-2; the tabulated D call, TRBD2, remains unverified against the DNA. TRBV1 is shown as a pseudogene. This CDR3 is 16 amino acids long. The CDR3 region is CTSSPWGGTFTGELFF. CDR3 in DNA: TGCACCAGCAGCCCCTGGGGCGGGACCTTCACCGGGGAGCTGTTTTTT.

The V call is TRBV6-1, the J call TRBJ1-2; D is undetermined. Trimming removed 1 base at V and 4 bases at J, with 10 bases between. This CDR3 contains 14 residues. Germline V gives CDR1 MNHNS, CDR2 SASEGT. The CDR3 DNA sequence: TGTGCCAGCAGTGAAGGAAATAGGGTCTATGGCTACACCTTC. Protein product: CASSEGNRVYGYTF.

The chain couples TRBV4-1 to TRBJ2-6, with D hard to call. Trimming left V 4 bases short and J 0 bases short, with 7 bases between. Germline-derived CDR1 and CDR2 are MGHRA and YSYEKL. The CDR3 covers 15 residues. The CDR3 loop reads CASSRSLSGANVLTF. The CDR3 DNA reads TGCGCCAGCAGCCGAAGCCTCTCTGGGGCCAACGTCCTGACTTTC.

This rearrangement joins TRBV11-2 to TRBJ2-2; the D call may be TRBD1 or TRBD2 (5 bases each). Germline V lookup: CDR1 SGHAT, CDR2 FQNNGV. The CDR3 runs to 15 residues. Trimming removed 8 bases from V and 5 bases from J, with 18 bases in between. The CDR3 loop is CASARGASGTGELFF. CDR3 coding DNA: TGTGCCAGCGCCAGAGGGGCCTCGGGGACCGGGGAGCTGTTTTTT.

This chain connects TRBV19 to TRBJ1-5; TRBD1 matches 9 bases. J lost 0 bases, V lost 4 bases, and 4 bases had no gene match. The CDR3 has 16 residues. The germline gives CDR1 LNHDA, CDR2 SQIVND (reference sequence). CDR3 nucleotide sequence: TGTGCCAGTAGTAGGACAGGGGACAATAGCAATCAGCCCCAGCATTTT. Translating it yields CASSRTGDNSNQPQHF.